Listed here is a single T cell receptor beta chain. Its antigen remains unidentified. The sample belongs to a study of blood T cells in healthy people across ages. The study's findings and limits: Since the PBMCs were unsorted, naive and antigen-experienced cells could not be conclusively compared.

Primers used in a second PCR of roughly 6 to 12 cycles were a sample-barcoded 5' primer and a J-beta primer mix. CDR3-containing paired-end reads numbering at least 3 million came from each sample. TCRdb analysed the 5' RACE reads with MiXCR anew, one entry per CDR3 protein. Here the sample spans roughly 730,000 distinct CDR3 sequences, more than 55% being singletons. CDR3 length: 15 amino acids. V gave up 0 bases and J gave up 7 bases; unmatched junction bases: 6. The germline V gene encodes CDR1 KGHSH and CDR2 LQKENI. J is TRBJ1-5 and V is TRBV18; 7 nucleotides match TRBD1. The sequence was collected from a man aged 35 to 55 in good health. The sample comprised blood. CDR3: CASSPPTGVDQPQHF. CDR3 nucleotides: TGTGCCAGCTCACCACCTACAGGGGTTGACCAGCCCCAGCATTTT.